These 7 T cell receptor beta chains share one sample of origin, sequenced in a study of T cells in Graves' hyperthyroidism and ophthalmopathy (dated by TCRdb to the late 2010s). The protocol used for the library was multiplex PCR. The reads were generated on an Illumina HiSeq 2000. The TCR beta CDR3 regions were amplified from the RNA transcripts. The first round of RT-PCR for the TCR CDR3 was performed with the HTBI primer set and the Qiagen OneStep RT-PCR kit. TCRdb reprocessing: public reads trimmed at Q25 with fastp, clones called with MiXCR, in-frame beta chains kept. One record per CDR3 amino acid sequence lists the most common genes and DNA. The sample includes over 500,000 distinct CDR3 sequences, with 14% observed a single time. The ten largest clones take up more than 11% of the sample. Sequences were obtained from blood. These receptors came from a middle-aged woman with Graves' hyperthyroidism.

This clonotype showed up many times. The chain joins TRBV11-2 to TRBJ2-7; D is unclear. This CDR3 comprises 11 residues. Germline CDR1 SGHAT, CDR2 FQNNGV. Trimming cost V 5 bases and J 0 bases, with 2 bases left between them. CDR3 nucleotide sequence: TGTGCCAGCAGCATCTCCTACGAGCAGTACTTC. It translates to CASSISYEQYF.

This clonotype turned up a few times. CDR3 DNA sequence: TGTGCCAGCAGCTTAGCTAGCGGGAATAGTGAGCAGTTCTTC. It specifies CASSLASGNSEQFF. The rearrangement uses TRBV7-2 and TRBJ2-1, with 8 bases that match TRBD2. This CDR3 comprises 14 residues. Trimming at V came to 0 bases and at J to 9 bases, leaving 4 bases not matched to a gene. Germline lookup yields CDR1 SGHTA and CDR2 FQGNSA.

This clonotype was observed many times. CDR3 region: CASSLVREGGEQFF. The CDR3 DNA reads TGTGCCAGCAGCCTTGTGCGGGAGGGAGGGGAGCAGTTCTTC. This chain joins TRBV27 and TRBJ2-1; 9 bases map to TRBD2. The CDR3 has 14 amino acids. Per the germline V gene, CDR1 is MNHEY and CDR2 is SMNVEV (reference sequence). The trim removed 6 bases at V and 10 bases at J, leaving 10 bases unmatched.

Many counts were recorded for this clonotype. This chain uses TRBV20-1 with TRBJ2-3; 11 bases are a match to TRBD2. Losses at the gene ends were 6 bases for V and 3 bases for J; bases not matched to a gene: 5. CDR3 length equals 14 residues. The germline V gene has CDR1 DFQATT and CDR2 SNEGSKA (reference sequence). The CDR3 DNA reads TGCAGTGCCGACGGGACTAGCGGAACAGATACGCAGTATTTT. Translating it yields CSADGTSGTDTQYF.

This clonotype came up many times. The chain employs TRBV6-1 and TRBJ2-1, with D possibly matching TRBD2 (6 bases). This CDR3 region has 14 residues. CDR1 and CDR2 (germline): MNHNS, SASEGT. The V end was cut by 1 base, the J end by 9 bases, with 13 bases between. The CDR3 DNA is TGTGCCAGCAGTGAAGGACTAGATCGGATTGAGCAGTTCTTC. It codes for CASSEGLDRIEQFF.

This clonotype appeared many times. CDR3 in amino acids: CASSLAAFGPDTQYF. In DNA, the CDR3 is TGTGCCAGCAGCTTAGCGGCGTTCGGTCCAGATACGCAGTATTTT. The genes are TRBV11-2 and TRBJ2-3, with D unclear. The germline V gene encodes CDR1 SGHAT and CDR2 FQNNGV. CDR3 length: 15 residues. V was trimmed by 1 base and J by 4 bases, leaving 12 bases between them.

At least ten counts were recorded for this clonotype. The chain employs TRBV7-2 and TRBJ1-6, with D uncertain. V dropped 1 base and J dropped 7 bases, with 14 bases sitting between them. The length of the CDR3 is 16 residues. CDR1 SGHTA and CDR2 FQGNSA come from the germline V gene. CDR3 sequence: CASSLGLRRTNSPLHF. For the CDR3, the DNA is TGTGCCAGCAGCTTAGGACTCCGAAGGACGAATTCACCCCTCCACTTT.